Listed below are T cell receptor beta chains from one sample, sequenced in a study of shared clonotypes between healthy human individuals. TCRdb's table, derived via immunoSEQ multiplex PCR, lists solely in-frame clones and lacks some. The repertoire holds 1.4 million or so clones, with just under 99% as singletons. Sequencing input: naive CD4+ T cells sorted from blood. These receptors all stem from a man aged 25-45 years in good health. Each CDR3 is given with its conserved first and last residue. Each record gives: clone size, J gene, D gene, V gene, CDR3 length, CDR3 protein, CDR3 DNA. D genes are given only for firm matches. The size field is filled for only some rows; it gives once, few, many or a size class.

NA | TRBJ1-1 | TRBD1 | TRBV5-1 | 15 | CASSSGGTANTEAFF | TGCGCCAGCAGCTCCGGGGGGACAGCTAACACTGAAGCTTTCTTT
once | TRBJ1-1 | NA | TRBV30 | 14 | CAWSLVAGNTEAFF | TGTGCCTGGAGTTTGGTTGCGGGGAACACTGAAGCTTTCTTT
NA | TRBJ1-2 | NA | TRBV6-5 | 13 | CASRRDIGYGYTF | TGTGCCAGCAGACGGGACATAGGCTATGGCTACACCTTC
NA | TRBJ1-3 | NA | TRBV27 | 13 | CASSYIFGNTIYF | TGTGCCAGCAGCTATATCTTTGGAAACACCATATATTTT
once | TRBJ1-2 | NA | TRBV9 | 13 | CASSVGTPGGYTF | TGTGCCAGCAGCGTAGGGACACCCGGTGGCTACACCTTC
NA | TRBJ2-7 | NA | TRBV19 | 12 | CASSTGSYEQYF | TGTGCCAGTAGTACAGGATCCTACGAGCAGTACTTC
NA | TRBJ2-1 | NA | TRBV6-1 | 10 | CASSWGEQFF | TGTGCCAGCAGTTGGGGTGAGCAGTTCTTC
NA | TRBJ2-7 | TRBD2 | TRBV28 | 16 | CASSLPGLAVTYEQYF | TGTGCCAGCAGTTTACCCGGACTAGCGGTAACCTACGAGCAGTACTTC
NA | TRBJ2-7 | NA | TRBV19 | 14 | CASSIELGASEQYF | TGTGCCAGTAGTATAGAGCTGGGAGCAAGCGAGCAGTACTTC
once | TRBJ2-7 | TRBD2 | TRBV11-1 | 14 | CASSFLAGGFEQYF | TGTGCCAGCAGCTTTCTAGCGGGAGGGTTCGAGCAGTACTTC
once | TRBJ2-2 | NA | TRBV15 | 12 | CATSRGTGELFF | TGTGCCACCAGCAGAGGAACCGGGGAGCTGTTTTTT
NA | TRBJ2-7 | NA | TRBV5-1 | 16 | CASSLAGPVAGYEQYF | TGCGCCAGCAGCTTGGCTGGTCCGGTGGCGGGGTACGAGCAGTACTTC
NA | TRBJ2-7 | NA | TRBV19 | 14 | CASSINLNSGEQYF | TGTGCCAGTAGTATAAATCTGAACTCAGGCGAGCAGTACTTC
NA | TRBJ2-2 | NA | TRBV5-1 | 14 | CASRGQGDTGELFF | TGCGCCAGCAGAGGACAAGGGGACACCGGGGAGCTGTTTTTT
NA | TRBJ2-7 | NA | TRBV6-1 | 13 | CASSAGAFYEQYF | TGTGCCAGCAGTGCAGGGGCCTTTTACGAGCAGTACTTC
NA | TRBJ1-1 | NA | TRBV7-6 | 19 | CASSSSALSLGPTNTEAFF | TGTGCCAGCAGCTCGTCAGCCCTTTCTTTAGGACCGACGAACACTGAAGCTTTCTTT
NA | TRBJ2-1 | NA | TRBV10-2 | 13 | CASGTPLRNEQFF | TGCGCCAGCGGGACTCCGTTGAGGAATGAGCAGTTCTTC
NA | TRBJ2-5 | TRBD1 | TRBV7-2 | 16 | CASSKPRGQGGETQYF | TGTGCCAGCAGCAAACCCCGGGGACAGGGAGGAGAGACCCAGTACTTC
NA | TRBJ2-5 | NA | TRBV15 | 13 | CATSPRFVPGADF | TGTGCCACCAGCCCTCGTTTCGTCCCGGGAGCGGACTTC
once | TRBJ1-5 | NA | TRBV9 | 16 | CASSVGGDGRNQPQHF | TGTGCCAGCAGCGTAGGGGGGGACGGAAGAAATCAGCCCCAGCATTTT
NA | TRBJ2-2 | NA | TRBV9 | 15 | CASSPEGLNTGELFF | TGTGCCAGCAGCCCAGAGGGATTGAACACCGGGGAGCTGTTTTTT
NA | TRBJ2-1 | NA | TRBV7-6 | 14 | CASSLSGSSEGQFF | TGTGCCAGCAGCCTTAGCGGATCCTCTGAAGGGCAGTTCTTC
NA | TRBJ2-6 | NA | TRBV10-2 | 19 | CASGGHRDNAYSGANVLTF | TGCGCCAGCGGAGGACACCGGGACAACGCTTACTCTGGGGCCAACGTCCTGACTTTC
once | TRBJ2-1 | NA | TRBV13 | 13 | CASSLMVLDEQFF | TGTGCCAGCAGCTTAATGGTTTTGGATGAGCAGTTCTTC